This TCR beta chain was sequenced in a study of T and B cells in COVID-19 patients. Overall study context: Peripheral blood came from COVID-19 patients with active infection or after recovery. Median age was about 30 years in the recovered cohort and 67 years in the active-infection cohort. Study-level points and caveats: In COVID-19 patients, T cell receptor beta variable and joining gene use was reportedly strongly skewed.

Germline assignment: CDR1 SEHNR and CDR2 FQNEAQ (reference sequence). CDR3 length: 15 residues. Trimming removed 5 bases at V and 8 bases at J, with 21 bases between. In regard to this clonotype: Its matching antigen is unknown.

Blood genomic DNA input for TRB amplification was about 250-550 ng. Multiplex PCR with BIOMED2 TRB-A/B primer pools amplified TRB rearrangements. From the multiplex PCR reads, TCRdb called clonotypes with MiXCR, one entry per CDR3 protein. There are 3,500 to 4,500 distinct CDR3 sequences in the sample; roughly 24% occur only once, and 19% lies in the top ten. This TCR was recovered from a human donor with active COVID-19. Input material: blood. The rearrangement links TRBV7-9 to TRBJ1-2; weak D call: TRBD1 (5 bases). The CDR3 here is CASSPYRRTPNGYTF. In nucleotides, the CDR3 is TGTGCCAGCAGCCCATACAGGCGGACACCCAACGGCTACACCTTC.